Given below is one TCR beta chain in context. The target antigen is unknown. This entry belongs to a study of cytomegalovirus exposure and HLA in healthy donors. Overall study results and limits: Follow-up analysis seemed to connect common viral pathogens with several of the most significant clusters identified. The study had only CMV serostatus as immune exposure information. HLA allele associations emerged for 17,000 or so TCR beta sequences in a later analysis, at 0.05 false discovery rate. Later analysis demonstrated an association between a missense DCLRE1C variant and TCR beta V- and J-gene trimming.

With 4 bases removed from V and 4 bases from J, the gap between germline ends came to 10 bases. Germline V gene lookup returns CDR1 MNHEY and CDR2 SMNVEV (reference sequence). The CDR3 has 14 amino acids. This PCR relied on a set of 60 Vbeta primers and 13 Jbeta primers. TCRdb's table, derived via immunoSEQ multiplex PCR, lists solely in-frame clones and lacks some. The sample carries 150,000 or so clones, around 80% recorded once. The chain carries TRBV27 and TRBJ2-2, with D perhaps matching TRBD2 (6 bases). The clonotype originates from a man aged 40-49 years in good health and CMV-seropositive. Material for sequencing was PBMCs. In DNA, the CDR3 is TGTGCCAGCAGTTCTTTCGGGAGCACCGGGGAGCTGTTTTTT. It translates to CASSSFGSTGELFF.